This T cell receptor beta chain was identified during a study of blood T cells in healthy people across ages. Combining a sample-barcoded 5' primer with a J-beta primer mix, a second PCR ran for roughly 7 to 11 cycles. Via MiXCR, TCRdb re-called the 5' RACE reads, giving one row per CDR3 protein. The table includes roughly 800,000 distinct CDR3 sequences, roughly 60% detected once. Samples each had at least 5.5 micrograms of total RNA extracted. This clonotype was counted a few times. V was pared by 6 bases and J by 0 bases, with 5 bases of the junction left unmatched. This CDR3 contains 14 residues. The germline CDR1 and CDR2 sequences are DFQATT and SNEGSKA (reference sequence).

The origin of this receptor is a man aged 25 to 40 in good health. Sequencing input: blood. The J gene is TRBJ2-7, the V gene TRBV20-1; 10 bases are shared with TRBD2. CDR3 protein: CSAPGLATSYEQYF. The CDR3 coding sequence is TGCAGTGCGCCGGGACTAGCGACCTCCTACGAGCAGTACTTC.